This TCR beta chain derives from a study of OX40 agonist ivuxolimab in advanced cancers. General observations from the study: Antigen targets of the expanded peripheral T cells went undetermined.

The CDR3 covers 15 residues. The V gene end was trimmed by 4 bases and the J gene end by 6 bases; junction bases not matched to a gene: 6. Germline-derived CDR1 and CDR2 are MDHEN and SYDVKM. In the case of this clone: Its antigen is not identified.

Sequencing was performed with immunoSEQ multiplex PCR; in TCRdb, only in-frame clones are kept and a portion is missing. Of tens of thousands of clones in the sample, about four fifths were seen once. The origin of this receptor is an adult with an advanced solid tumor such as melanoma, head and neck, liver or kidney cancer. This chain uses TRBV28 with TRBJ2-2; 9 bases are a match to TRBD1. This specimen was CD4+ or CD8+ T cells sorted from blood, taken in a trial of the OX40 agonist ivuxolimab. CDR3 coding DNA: TGTGCCAGCAGTTCCGGGGACAGGGTAGCCGGGGAGCTGTTTTTT. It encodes CASSSGDRVAGELFF.